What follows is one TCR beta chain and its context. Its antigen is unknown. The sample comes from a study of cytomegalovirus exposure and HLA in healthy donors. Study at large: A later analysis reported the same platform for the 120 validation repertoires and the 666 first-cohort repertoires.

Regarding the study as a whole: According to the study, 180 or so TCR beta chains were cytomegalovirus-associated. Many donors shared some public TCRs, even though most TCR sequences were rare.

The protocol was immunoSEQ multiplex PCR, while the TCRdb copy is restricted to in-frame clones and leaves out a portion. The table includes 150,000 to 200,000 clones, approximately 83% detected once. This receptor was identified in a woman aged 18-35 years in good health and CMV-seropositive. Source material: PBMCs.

CDR3 DNA: TGCGCCAGCACATATGCGAACCCCCGGGATCAAGCTTTCTTT. Residues: CASTYANPRDQAFF. The chain carries TRBV5-1 and TRBJ1-1, with no clear D. The CDR3 contains 14 residues. Trimming took off 6 bases at V and 9 bases at J, with 21 bases between the two ends. Germline CDR1 is SGHRS and CDR2 is YFSETQ.